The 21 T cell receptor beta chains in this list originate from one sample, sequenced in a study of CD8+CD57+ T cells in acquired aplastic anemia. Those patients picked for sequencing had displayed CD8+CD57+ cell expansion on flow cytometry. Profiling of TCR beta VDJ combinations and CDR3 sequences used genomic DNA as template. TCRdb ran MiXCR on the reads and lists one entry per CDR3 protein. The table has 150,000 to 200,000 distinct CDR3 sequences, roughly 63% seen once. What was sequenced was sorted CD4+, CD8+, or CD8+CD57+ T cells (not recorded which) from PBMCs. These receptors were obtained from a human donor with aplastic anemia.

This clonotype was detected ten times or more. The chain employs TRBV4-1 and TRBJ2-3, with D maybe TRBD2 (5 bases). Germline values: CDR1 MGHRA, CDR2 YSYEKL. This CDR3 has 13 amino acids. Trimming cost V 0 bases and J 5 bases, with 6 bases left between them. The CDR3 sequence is CASSQDREDTQYF. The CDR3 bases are TGCGCCAGCAGCCAAGATCGGGAAGATACGCAGTATTTT.

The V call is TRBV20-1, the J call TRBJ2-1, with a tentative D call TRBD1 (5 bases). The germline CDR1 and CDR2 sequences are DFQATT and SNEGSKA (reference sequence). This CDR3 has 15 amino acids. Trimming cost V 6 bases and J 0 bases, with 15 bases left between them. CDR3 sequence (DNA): TGCAGTGCCGCACCCAGGGCGGACTCCTACAATGAGCAGTTCTTC. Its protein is CSAAPRADSYNEQFF.

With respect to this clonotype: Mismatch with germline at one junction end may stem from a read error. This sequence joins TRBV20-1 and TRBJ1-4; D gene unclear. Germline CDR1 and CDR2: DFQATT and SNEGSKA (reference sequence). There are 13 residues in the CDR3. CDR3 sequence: CSAREGVVEKLFF. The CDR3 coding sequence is TGCAGTGCTAGAGAGGGTGTTGTAGAAAAGCTGTTTTTT.

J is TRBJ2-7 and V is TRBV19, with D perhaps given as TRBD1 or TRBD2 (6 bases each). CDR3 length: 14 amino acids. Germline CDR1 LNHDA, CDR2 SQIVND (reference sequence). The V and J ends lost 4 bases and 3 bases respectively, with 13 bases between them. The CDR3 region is CASSKGGGGYEQYF. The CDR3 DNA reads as TGTGCCAGTAGTAAAGGAGGAGGGGGCTACGAGCAGTACTTC.

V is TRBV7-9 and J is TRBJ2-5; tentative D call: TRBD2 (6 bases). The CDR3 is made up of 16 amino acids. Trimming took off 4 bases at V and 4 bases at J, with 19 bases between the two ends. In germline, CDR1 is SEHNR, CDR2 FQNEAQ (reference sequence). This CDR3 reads CASSSPAGGGGETQYF. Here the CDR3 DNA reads TGTGCCAGCAGCTCCCCAGCCGGGGGTGGGGGAGAGACCCAGTACTTC.

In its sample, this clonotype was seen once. CDR3 in amino acids: CASSLEVGQQTQYF. The CDR3 bases are TGTGCCAGCAGCTTAGAGGTTGGGCAACAGACCCAGTACTTC. The genes are TRBV7-2 and TRBJ2-5; D not certain. CDR1 and CDR2 (germline): SGHTA, FQGNSA. The germline V and J ends were trimmed by 1 base and 6 bases, with 12 bases remaining between them. The CDR3 consists of 14 residues.

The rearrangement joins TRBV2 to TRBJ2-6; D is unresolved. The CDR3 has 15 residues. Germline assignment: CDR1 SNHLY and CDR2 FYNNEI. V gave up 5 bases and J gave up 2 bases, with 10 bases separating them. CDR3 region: CASSSHGAGANVLTF. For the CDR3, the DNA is TGTGCCAGCAGTTCACATGGGGCTGGGGCCAACGTCCTGACTTTC.

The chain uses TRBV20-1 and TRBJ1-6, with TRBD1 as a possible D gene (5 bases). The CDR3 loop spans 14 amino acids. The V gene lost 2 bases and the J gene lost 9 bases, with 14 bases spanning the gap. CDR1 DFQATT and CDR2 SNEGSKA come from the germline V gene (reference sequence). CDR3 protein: CSARRDSPSSPLHF. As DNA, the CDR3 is TGCAGTGCTAGACGGGACTCTCCGAGTTCACCCCTCCACTTT.

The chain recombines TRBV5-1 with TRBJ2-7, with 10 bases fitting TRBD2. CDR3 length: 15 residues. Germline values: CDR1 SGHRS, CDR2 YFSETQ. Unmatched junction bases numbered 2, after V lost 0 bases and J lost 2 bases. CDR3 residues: CASSLVSGGAYEQYF. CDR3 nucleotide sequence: TGCGCCAGCAGCTTGGTGAGCGGGGGGGCCTACGAGCAGTACTTC.

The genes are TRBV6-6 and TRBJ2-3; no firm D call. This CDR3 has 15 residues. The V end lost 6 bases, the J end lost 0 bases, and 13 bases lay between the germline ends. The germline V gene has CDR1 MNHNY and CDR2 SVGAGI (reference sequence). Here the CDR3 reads CASSYAVPSTDTQYF. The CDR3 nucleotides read TGTGCCAGCAGCTACGCTGTCCCTAGCACAGATACGCAGTATTTT.

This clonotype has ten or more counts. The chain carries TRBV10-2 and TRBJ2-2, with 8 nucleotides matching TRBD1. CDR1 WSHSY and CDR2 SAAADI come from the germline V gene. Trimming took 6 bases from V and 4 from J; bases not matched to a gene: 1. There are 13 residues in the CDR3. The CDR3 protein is CASSTGGTGELFF. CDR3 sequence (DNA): TGCGCCAGCAGCACAGGGGGCACCGGGGAGCTGTTTTTT.

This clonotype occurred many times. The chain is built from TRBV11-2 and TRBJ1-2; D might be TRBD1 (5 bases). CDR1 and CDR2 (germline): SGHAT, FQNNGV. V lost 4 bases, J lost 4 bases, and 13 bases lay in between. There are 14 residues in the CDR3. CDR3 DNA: TGTGCCAGCAGCTACTCCCAGGGTTCCTATGGCTACACCTTC. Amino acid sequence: CASSYSQGSYGYTF.

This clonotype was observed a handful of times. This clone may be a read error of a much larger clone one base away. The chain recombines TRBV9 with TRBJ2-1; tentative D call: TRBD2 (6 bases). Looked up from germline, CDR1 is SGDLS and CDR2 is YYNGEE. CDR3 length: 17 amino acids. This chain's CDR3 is CASSVVAGRMSYNDQFF. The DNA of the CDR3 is TGTGCCAGCAGCGTAGTGGCGGGACGGATGTCCTACAATGATCAGTTCTTC.

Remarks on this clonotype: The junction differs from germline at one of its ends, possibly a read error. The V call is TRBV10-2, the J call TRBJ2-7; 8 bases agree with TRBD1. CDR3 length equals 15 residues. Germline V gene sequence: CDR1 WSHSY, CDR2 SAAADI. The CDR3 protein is CASSWTGPPRGEQHF. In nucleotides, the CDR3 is TGTGCCAGCAGCTGGACAGGGCCCCCACGAGGAGAGCAGCACTTC.

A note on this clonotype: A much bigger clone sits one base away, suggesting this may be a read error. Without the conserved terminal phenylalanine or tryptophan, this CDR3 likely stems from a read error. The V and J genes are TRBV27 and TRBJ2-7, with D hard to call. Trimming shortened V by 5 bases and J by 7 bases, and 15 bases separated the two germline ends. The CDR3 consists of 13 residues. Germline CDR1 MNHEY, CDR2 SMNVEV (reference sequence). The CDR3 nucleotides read TGTGCCAGCAGTCTCCATAGTTCGGTTGAGCAGTACTAC. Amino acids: CASSLHSSVEQYY.

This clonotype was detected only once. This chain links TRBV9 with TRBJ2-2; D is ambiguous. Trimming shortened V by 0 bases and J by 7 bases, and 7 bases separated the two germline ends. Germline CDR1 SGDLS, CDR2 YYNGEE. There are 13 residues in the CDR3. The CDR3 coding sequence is TGTGCCAGCAGCGTAGGGGTTCGCGGGGAGCTGTTTTTT. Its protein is CASSVGVRGELFF.

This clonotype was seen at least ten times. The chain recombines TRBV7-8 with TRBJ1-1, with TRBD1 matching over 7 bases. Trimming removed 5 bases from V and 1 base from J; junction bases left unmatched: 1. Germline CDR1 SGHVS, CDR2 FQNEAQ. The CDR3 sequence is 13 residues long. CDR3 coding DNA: TGTGCCAGCAGCCGACAGGGGAACACTGAAGCTTTCTTT. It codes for CASSRQGNTEAFF.

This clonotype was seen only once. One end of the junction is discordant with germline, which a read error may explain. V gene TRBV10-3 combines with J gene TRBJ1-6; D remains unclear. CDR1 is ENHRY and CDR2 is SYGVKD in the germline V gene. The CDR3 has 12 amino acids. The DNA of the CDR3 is TGTGCCGTCAGTGAAGCGCATTCACCCCTCCACTTT. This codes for CAVSEAHSPLHF.

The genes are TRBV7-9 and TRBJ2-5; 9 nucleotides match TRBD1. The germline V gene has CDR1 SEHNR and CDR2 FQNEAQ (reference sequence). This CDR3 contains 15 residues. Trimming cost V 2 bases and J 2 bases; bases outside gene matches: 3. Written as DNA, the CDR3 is TGTGCCAGCAGCTTATTCGGGACAGGGCAAGAGACCCAGTACTTC. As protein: CASSLFGTGQETQYF. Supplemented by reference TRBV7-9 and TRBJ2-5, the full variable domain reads DTGVSQNPRHKITKRGQNVTFRCDPISEHNRLYWYRQTLGQGPEFLTYFQNEAQLEKSRLLSDRFSAERPKGSFSTLEIQRTEQGDSAMYLCASSLFGTGQETQYFGPGTRLLVL.

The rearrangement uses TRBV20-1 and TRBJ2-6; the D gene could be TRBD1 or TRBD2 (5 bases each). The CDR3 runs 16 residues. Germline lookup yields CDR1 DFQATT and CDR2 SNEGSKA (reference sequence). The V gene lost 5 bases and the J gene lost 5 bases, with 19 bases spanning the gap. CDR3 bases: TGCAGTGCTCCTACGCCGGGTGGGGGTCGGGCCAACGTCCTGACTTTC. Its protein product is CSAPTPGGGRANVLTF.

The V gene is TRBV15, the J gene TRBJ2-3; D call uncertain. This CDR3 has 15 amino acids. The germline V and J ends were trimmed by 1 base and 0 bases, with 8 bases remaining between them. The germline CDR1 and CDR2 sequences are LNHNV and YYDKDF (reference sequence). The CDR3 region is CATSRVSSSTDTQYF. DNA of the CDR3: TGTGCCACCAGCAGAGTGTCATCTAGCACAGATACGCAGTATTTT.